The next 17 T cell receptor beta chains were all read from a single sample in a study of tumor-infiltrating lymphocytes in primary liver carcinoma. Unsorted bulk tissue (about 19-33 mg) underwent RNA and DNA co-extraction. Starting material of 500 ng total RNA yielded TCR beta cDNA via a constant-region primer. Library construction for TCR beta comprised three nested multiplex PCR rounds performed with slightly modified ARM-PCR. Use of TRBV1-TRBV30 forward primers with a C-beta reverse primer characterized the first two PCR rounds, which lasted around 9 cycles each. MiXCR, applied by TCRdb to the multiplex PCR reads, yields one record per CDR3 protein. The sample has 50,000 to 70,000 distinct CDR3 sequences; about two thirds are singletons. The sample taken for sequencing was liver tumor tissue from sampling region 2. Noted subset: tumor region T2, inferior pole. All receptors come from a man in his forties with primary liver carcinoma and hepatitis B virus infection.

In DNA form, the CDR3 reads TGCGCCAGCAGCCAGACCATTGCCCAAGCGGGAGTCACCGATGCGCGGTATTTT. Protein: CASSQTIAQAGVTDARYF. The gene calls are TRBV4-1 and TRBJ2-3; TRBD2 agrees at 8 bases. V was clipped by 3 bases and J by 14 bases; unmatched bases: 25. This CDR3 is built from 18 residues. Germline loops: CDR1 MGHRA, CDR2 YSYEKL.

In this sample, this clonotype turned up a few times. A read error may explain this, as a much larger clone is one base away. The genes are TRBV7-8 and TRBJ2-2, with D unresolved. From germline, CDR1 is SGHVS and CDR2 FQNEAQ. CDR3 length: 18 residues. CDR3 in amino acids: CVSSRLSVGVTNTGELFF. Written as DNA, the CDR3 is TGTGTCAGCAGCCGGCTGTCGGTTGGGGTAACGAACACCGGGGAGCTGTTTTTT.

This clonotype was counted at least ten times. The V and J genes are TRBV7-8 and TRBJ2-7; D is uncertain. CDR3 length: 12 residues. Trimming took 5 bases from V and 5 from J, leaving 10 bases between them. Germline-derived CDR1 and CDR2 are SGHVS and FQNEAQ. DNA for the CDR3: TGTGCCAGCAGCCTTAGCTTCAACGAGCAGTACTTC. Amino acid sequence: CASSLSFNEQYF.

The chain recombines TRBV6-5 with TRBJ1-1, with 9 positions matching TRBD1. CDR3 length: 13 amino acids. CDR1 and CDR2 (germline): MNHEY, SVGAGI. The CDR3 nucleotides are TGTGTCAGTAGTAGGACAGGGGAAACAGAAGCTTTCTTT. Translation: CVSSRTGETEAFF.

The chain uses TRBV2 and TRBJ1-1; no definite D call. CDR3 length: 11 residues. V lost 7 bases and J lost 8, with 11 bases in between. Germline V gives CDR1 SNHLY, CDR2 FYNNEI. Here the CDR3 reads CASTNRAEAFF. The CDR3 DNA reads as TGTGCCAGCACCAACCGGGCAGAAGCTTTCTTT.

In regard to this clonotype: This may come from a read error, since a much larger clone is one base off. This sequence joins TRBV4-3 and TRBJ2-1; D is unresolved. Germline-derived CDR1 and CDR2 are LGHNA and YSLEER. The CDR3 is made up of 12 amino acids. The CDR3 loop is CASSGPYNGQFF. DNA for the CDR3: TGCGCCAGCAGTGGCCCCTACAATGGGCAGTTCTTC.

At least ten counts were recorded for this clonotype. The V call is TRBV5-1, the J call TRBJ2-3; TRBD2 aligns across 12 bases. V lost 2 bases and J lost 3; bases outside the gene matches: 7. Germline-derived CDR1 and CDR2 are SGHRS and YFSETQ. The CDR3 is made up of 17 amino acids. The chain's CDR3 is CASSFMLAGGPTDTQYF. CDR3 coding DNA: TGCGCCAGCAGCTTTATGCTAGCGGGAGGGCCGACAGATACGCAGTATTTT.

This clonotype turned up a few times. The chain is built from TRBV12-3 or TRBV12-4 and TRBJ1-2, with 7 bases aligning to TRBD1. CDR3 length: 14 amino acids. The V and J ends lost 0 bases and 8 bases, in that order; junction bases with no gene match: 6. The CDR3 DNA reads TGTGCCAGCAGTTTAGCTCCAGGGGGAAAGGGCTACACCTTC. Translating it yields CASSLAPGGKGYTF.

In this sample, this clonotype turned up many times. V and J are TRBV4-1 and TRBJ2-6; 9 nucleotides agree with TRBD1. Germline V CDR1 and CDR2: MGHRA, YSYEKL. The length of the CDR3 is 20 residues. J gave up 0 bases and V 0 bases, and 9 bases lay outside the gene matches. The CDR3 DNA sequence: TGCGCCAGCAGCCAAGATCCCGTGACAGGGGGTTCCTCTGGGGCCAACGTCCTGACTTTC. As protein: CASSQDPVTGGSSGANVLTF.

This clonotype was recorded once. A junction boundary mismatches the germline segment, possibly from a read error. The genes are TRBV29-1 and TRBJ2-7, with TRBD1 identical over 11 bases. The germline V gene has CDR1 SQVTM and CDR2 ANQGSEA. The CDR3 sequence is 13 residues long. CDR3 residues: CSAPGTGGYEQYF. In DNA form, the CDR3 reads TGCAGCGCTCCCGGGACAGGGGGGTACGAGCAGTATTTC.

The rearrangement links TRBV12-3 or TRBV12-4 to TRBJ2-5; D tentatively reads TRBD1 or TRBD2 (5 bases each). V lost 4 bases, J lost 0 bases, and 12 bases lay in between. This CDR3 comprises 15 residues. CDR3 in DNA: TGTGCCAGCAGTTCCGGGATAGGGGACCAAGAGACCCAGTACTTC. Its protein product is CASSSGIGDQETQYF.

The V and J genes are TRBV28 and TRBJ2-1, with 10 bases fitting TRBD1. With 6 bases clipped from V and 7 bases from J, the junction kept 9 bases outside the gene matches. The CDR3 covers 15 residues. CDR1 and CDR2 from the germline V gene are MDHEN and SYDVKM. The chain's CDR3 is CASSIGRQGANEQFF. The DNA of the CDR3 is TGTGCCAGCAGCATTGGGAGACAGGGGGCGAATGAGCAGTTCTTC.

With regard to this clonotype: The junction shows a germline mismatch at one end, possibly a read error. In nucleotides, the CDR3 is TGTACCAGCAGCCAAGTCATTGAAGAGACCCAGTACTTC. Translated: CTSSQVIEETQYF. V usage is TRBV4-1 and J usage is TRBJ2-5; D not resolved. The germline CDR1 and CDR2 sequences are MGHRA and YSYEKL. This CDR3 has 13 amino acids.

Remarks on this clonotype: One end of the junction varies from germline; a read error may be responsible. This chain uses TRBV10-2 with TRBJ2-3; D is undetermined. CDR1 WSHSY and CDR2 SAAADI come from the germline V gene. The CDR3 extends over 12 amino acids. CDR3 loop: CTSSIVSDTQYF. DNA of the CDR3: TGCACCAGCAGTATAGTCAGCGATACGCAGTATTTT.

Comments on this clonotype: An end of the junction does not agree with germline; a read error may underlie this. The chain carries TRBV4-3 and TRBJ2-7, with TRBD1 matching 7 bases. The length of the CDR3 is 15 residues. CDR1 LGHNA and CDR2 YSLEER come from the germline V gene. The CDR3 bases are TGCGCCAGCACCCAAGATACGGGGACAGCAGACGCGGAGTACTTC. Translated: CASTQDTGTADAEYF.

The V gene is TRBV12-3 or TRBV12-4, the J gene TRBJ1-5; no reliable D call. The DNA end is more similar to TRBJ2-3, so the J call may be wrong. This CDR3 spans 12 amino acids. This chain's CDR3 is CASSLDDQAQYF. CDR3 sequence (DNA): TGTGCCAGCAGTTTAGACGATCAGGCCCAGTATTTT.

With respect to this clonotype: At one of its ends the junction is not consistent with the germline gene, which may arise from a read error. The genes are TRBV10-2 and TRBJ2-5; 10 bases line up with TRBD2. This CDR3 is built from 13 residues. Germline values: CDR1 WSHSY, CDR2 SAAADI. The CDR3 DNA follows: TGCGCCAGCAAAACTAGCGGGAACGAGACTCAGTACTTC. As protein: CASKTSGNETQYF.